The table lists the clone carrying this TCR beta chain with a count of one. The table came from immunoSEQ multiplex PCR; TCRdb's copy has only in-frame clones and leaves some out. This sample carries 500,000 to 750,000 clones, approximately 87% of them seen once, and the ten largest clones take around 0.01%. V lost 0 bases and J 3 bases, leaving 8 bases between the germline ends. This CDR3 has 14 residues. The germline V gene encodes CDR1 MNHEY and CDR2 SVGAGI. This entry comes from a study of shared T cell receptors in the human thymus. A further study also used this sample, focusing on human thymus T cells. From that study: Serving as donors were healthy Finnish infants, each of whom was having open corrective surgery for congenital heart defects. Resections that were taken during corrective heart surgery supplied the thymus tissue. Biased V and J segment usage appeared in thymus and peripheral blood. Related research reported highly overlapping thymic repertoires among unrelated individuals.

This sequence was found in a boy younger than two with a congenital heart defect. This sequence joins TRBV6-5 and TRBJ2-5, with a weak D call TRBD1 (6 bases). The sample consisted of thymocytes. CDR3 DNA: TGTGCCAGCAGTTACTCGTACAGGGAAGAGACCCAGTACTTC. Encoded protein: CASSYSYREETQYF.